The clone carrying this TCR beta chain showed up just once. The same CDR3 can be traced to other DNA sequences in this sample. V was clipped by 0 bases and J by 2 bases; unmatched bases: 2. This CDR3 is 16 amino acids long. Per germline, CDR1 SGDLS and CDR2 YYNGEE. The sample comes from a study of cytomegalovirus exposure and HLA in healthy donors. The PCR contained 60 Vbeta and 13 Jbeta primers. TCRdb keeps only in-frame clones here, not all; method: immunoSEQ multiplex PCR. The sample shows 200,000 to 250,000 clones, roughly four fifths of them seen only once. The receptor comes from a woman in her forties in good health and CMV-seronegative. The sequencing sample was made of PBMCs. The chain recombines TRBV9 with TRBJ2-3; 11 nucleotides match TRBD2. DNA for the CDR3: TGTGCCAGCAGCGTAGCTAGCGGGGGGCTCACAGATACGCAGTATTTT. Its protein product is CASSVASGGLTDTQYF.